These T cell receptor beta chains were read from a single sample in a study of response to subunit inactivated influenza vaccine. TCRdb called the RT-PCR reads again in MiXCR, with one record for every CDR3 protein. The repertoire holds a few hundred thousand distinct CDR3 sequences, with approximately 7.3% as singletons. The source material was PBMCs from blood, sampled about 23 months after vaccination. These receptors originate from a man between 50 and 75 years old who received an inactivated influenza vaccine. Both conserved end residues are part of each CDR3. The D gene is left open where the match is weak. Not every row has a clone size; where given, it reads once, few, many or a size class.

V gene: TRBV12-3/TRBV12-4; D gene: TRBD1; clone size: few; J gene: TRBJ2-1; CDR3 protein: CASSLGQGLHNEQFF; CDR3 DNA: TGTGCCAGCAGTTTGGGACAGGGGTTGCACAATGAGCAGTTCTTC
V gene: TRBV27; D gene: TRBD2; clone size: many; J gene: TRBJ2-1; CDR3 protein: CASSSWRTSGSNEQFF; CDR3 DNA: TGTGCCAGCAGTTCCTGGCGGACTAGCGGGAGTAATGAGCAGTTCTTC
V gene: TRBV27; D gene: NA; clone size: NA; J gene: TRBJ1-6; CDR3 protein: CASSRQNSPLHF; CDR3 DNA: TGTGCCAGCAGTAGACAGAATTCACCCCTCCACTTT
V gene: TRBV9; D gene: TRBD2; clone size: many; J gene: TRBJ2-3; CDR3 protein: CASRGEGSTDTQYF; CDR3 DNA: TGTGCCAGCCGCGGGGAGGGAAGCACAGATACGCAGTATTTT
V gene: TRBV13; D gene: TRBD2; clone size: few; J gene: TRBJ2-7; CDR3 protein: CASSYWTSGSSEQYF; CDR3 DNA: TGTGCCAGCAGCTATTGGACTAGCGGGAGTAGTGAGCAGTACTTC
V gene: TRBV4-3; D gene: NA; clone size: few; J gene: TRBJ2-1; CDR3 protein: CASSQVQGREQFF; CDR3 DNA: TGCGCCAGCAGCCAAGTTCAAGGACGGGAGCAGTTCTTC
V gene: TRBV12-3/TRBV12-4; D gene: NA; clone size: many; J gene: TRBJ2-2; CDR3 protein: CASSSVGAGELFF; CDR3 DNA: TGTGCCAGCAGTTCAGTGGGGGCCGGGGAGCTGTTTTTT
V gene: TRBV10-3; D gene: NA; clone size: few; J gene: TRBJ1-2; CDR3 protein: CAIGLVAGYTF; CDR3 DNA: TGTGCCATCGGCCTCGTGGCTGGCTACACCTTC
V gene: TRBV10-3; D gene: NA; clone size: many; J gene: TRBJ2-3; CDR3 protein: CAISDPRETLGDTQYF; CDR3 DNA: TGTGCCATCAGTGACCCCAGGGAAACCTTAGGGGATACGCAGTATTTT
V gene: TRBV11-2; D gene: NA; clone size: many; J gene: TRBJ1-3; CDR3 protein: CASSPPRSAPGNTIYF; CDR3 DNA: TGTGCCAGCAGCCCCCCGAGGAGCGCCCCTGGAAACACCATATATTTT
V gene: TRBV10-3; D gene: NA; clone size: many; J gene: TRBJ2-3; CDR3 protein: CAISAVSTDTQYF; CDR3 DNA: TGTGCCATCAGTGCGGTGAGCACAGATACGCAGTATTTT
V gene: TRBV5-6; D gene: NA; clone size: few; J gene: TRBJ2-1; CDR3 protein: CASSLWRNNEQFF; CDR3 DNA: TGTGCCAGCAGCTTGTGGCGGAACAATGAGCAGTTCTTC
V gene: TRBV19; D gene: NA; clone size: NA; J gene: TRBJ2-1; CDR3 protein: CASSQVWGQFSYNEQFF; CDR3 DNA: TGTGCCAGTAGCCAGGTTTGGGGCCAGTTCTCCTACAATGAGCAGTTCTTC
V gene: TRBV4-3; D gene: TRBD1; clone size: few; J gene: TRBJ2-5; CDR3 protein: CASSRRTGDFGETQYF; CDR3 DNA: TGCGCCAGCAGCCGGAGAACAGGGGATTTTGGGGAGACCCAGTACTTC
V gene: TRBV3-1; D gene: NA; clone size: NA; J gene: TRBJ2-5; CDR3 protein: CASSQGVRPQETQYF; CDR3 DNA: TGTGCCAGCAGCCAAGGTGTGAGACCTCAAGAGACCCAGTACTTC
V gene: TRBV4-3; D gene: NA; clone size: few; J gene: TRBJ2-3; CDR3 protein: CASSRAAGNVDTQYF; CDR3 DNA: TGCGCCAGCAGCCGGGCGGCGGGGAATGTAGATACGCAGTATTTT
V gene: TRBV27; D gene: TRBD2; clone size: NA; J gene: TRBJ2-7; CDR3 protein: CASSLSPPGAGESYEQYF; CDR3 DNA: TGTGCCAGCAGTTTGTCCCCTCCTGGAGCGGGAGAAAGCTACGAGCAGTACTTC
V gene: TRBV3-1; D gene: TRBD1; clone size: few; J gene: TRBJ1-1; CDR3 protein: CASSHPQGITEAFF; CDR3 DNA: TGTGCCAGCAGCCATCCACAGGGGATCACTGAAGCTTTCTTT
V gene: TRBV20-1; D gene: NA; clone size: few; J gene: TRBJ2-1; CDR3 protein: CSARAQGFPSYNEQFF; CDR3 DNA: TGCAGTGCTAGAGCCCAGGGATTCCCCTCCTACAATGAGCAGTTCTTC
V gene: TRBV10-3; D gene: TRBD2; clone size: many; J gene: TRBJ2-7; CDR3 protein: CAISESSGVYEQYF; CDR3 DNA: TGTGCCATCAGTGAGTCCAGCGGGGTCTACGAGCAGTACTTC
V gene: TRBV28; D gene: TRBD1; clone size: NA; J gene: TRBJ2-1; CDR3 protein: CASSQGQGIYNEQFF; CDR3 DNA: TGTGCCAGCAGTCAGGGACAGGGGATCTACAATGAGCAGTTCTTC
V gene: TRBV20-1; D gene: NA; clone size: many; J gene: TRBJ2-3; CDR3 protein: CSARLPGRSTDTQYF; CDR3 DNA: TGCAGTGCTAGACTACCGGGCCGAAGCACAGATACGCAGTATTTT
V gene: TRBV12-3/TRBV12-4; D gene: NA; clone size: few; J gene: TRBJ2-1; CDR3 protein: CASSLKGPSYNEQFF; CDR3 DNA: TGTGCCAGCAGTTTAAAGGGGCCCTCCTACAATGAGCAGTTCTTC
V gene: TRBV7-9; D gene: TRBD1; clone size: few; J gene: TRBJ1-4; CDR3 protein: CASSSDRVSGKLFF; CDR3 DNA: TGTGCCAGCAGCTCGGACAGGGTTTCTGGAAAACTGTTTTTT
V gene: TRBV24-1; D gene: NA; clone size: few; J gene: TRBJ2-2; CDR3 protein: CATSDRRKGSTGELFF; CDR3 DNA: TGTGCCACCAGTGATAGGAGAAAAGGATCCACCGGGGAGCTGTTTTTT
V gene: TRBV5-1; D gene: NA; clone size: NA; J gene: TRBJ2-1; CDR3 protein: CASSPEATYNEQFF; CDR3 DNA: TGCGCCAGCAGCCCCGAGGCCACCTACAATGAGCAGTTCTTC